This is a list of T cell receptor beta chains from one sample in a study of T cell responses to AZD1222 COVID-19 vaccine. The table came from immunoSEQ multiplex PCR; TCRdb's copy has only in-frame clones and leaves some out. The sample lists 110,000 or so clones; 70% to 90% were seen once. Sample: peripheral blood, taken 28 days after the second AZD1222 dose. The receptors shown here come from an adult who received the AZD1222 COVID-19 vaccine. Each CDR3 is given with its conserved first and last residue. The D gene is left open where the match is weak. Some rows mark clone size as missing; the rest say once, few, many or name a class of expanded clone.

TRBV5-1	once	TRBJ2-4	.	CASSLEGNIQYF	TGCGCCAGCAGCTTGGAAGGAAACATTCAGTACTTC
TRBV7-6	.	TRBJ2-3	TRBD2	CASSLNSGFGEGQYF	TGTGCCAGCAGCTTAAACTCCGGGTTCGGGGAGGGGCAGTATTTT
TRBV19	.	TRBJ2-1	TRBD2	CASKRSGTSGREQFF	TGTGCCAGTAAGAGATCCGGGACTAGCGGTCGGGAGCAGTTCTTC
TRBV6-2/TRBV6-3	.	TRBJ2-5	TRBD2	CASSYGGTSGGQETQYF	TGTGCCAGCAGTTACGGCGGGACTAGCGGGGGCCAAGAGACCCAGTACTTC
TRBV5-6	.	TRBJ1-6	.	CASSFGGPDSPLHF	TGTGCCAGCAGCTTCGGGGGCCCGGATTCACCCCTCCACTTT
TRBV10-3	.	TRBJ1-1	.	CAITDSRGVGTEAFF	TGTGCCATCACTGATTCTAGGGGAGTGGGGACTGAAGCTTTCTTT
TRBV7-2	few	TRBJ1-2	TRBD1	CASSLGTGITYGYTF	TGTGCCAGCAGCTTAGGGACAGGGATTACCTATGGCTACACCTTC
TRBV12-3/TRBV12-4	.	TRBJ2-1	.	CASTSRQYNEQFF	TGTGCCAGCACCTCCAGACAGTACAATGAGCAGTTCTTC
TRBV3-1/TRBV3-2	.	TRBJ1-1	.	CASSQDRGTMNTEAFF	TGTGCCAGCAGCCAAGATCGCGGAACCATGAACACTGAAGCTTTCTTT
TRBV12-3/TRBV12-4	.	TRBJ1-1	.	CASAANTEAFF	TGTGCCTCGGCGGCGAACACTGAAGCTTTCTTT
TRBV7-2	.	TRBJ2-3	.	CASSLVGGSDTQYF	TGTGCCAGCAGCTTAGTCGGGGGATCAGATACGCAGTATTTT
TRBV10-3	few	TRBJ2-3	TRBD2	CAIKPGLAGSTDTQYF	TGTGCCATCAAACCCGGACTAGCGGGGAGCACAGATACGCAGTATTTT
TRBV5-4	.	TRBJ2-5	TRBD1	CASSLGRGQGVGETQYF	TGTGCCAGCAGCTTGGGGAGGGGACAGGGGGTAGGAGAGACCCAGTACTTC
TRBV7-2	.	TRBJ1-2	.	CASSLSLKDGYTF	TGTGCCAGCAGCTTATCGTTAAAGGATGGCTACACCTTC
TRBV7-8	.	TRBJ1-4	.	CASTRDTGREKLFF	TGTGCCAGCACCCGGGATACAGGGAGAGAAAAACTGTTTTTT
TRBV6-5	.	TRBJ1-2	.	CASSRHPTNYGYTF	TGTGCCAGCAGCAGACATCCGACTAACTATGGCTACACCTTC
TRBV6-4	.	TRBJ2-2	TRBD2	CASSDSAGGDTGELFF	TGTGCCAGCAGTGACTCGGCGGGGGGGGACACCGGGGAGCTGTTTTTT
TRBV14	.	TRBJ2-4	TRBD2	CASSRGEGLAKNIQYF	TGTGCCAGCAGCCGGGGGGAGGGGCTAGCCAAAAACATTCAGTACTTC
TRBV5-1	.	TRBJ1-2	.	CASSPLTGRDGYTF	TGCGCCAGCAGCCCCTTGACTGGGCGTGATGGCTACACCTTC
TRBV3-1/TRBV3-2	once	TRBJ2-2	.	CASSHHILRGKDGELFF	TGTGCCAGCAGCCATCATATCCTCAGGGGTAAAGACGGGGAGCTGTTTTTT
TRBV21-1	few	TRBJ1-2	.	CASSKIRIWDGANYGYTF	TGTGCCAGCAGCAAAATTCGCATCTGGGACGGAGCTAACTATGGCTACACCTTC
TRBV19	.	TRBJ2-2	.	CASRPGQLNTGELFF	TGTGCCAGTAGACCGGGACAACTGAACACCGGGGAGCTGTTTTTT
TRBV11-3	few	TRBJ2-7	TRBD1	CASSLGLTGVEEQYF	TGTGCCAGCAGCTTAGGTTTGACAGGGGTGGAAGAGCAGTACTTC
TRBV5-1	.	TRBJ1-6	.	CASSSTGVYNSPLHF	TGCGCCAGCAGCTCGACAGGAGTGTATAATTCACCCCTCCACTTT
TRBV5-8	.	TRBJ2-7	.	CASSRTGGSSYEQYF	TGTGCCAGCAGCCGCACAGGAGGGAGCTCCTACGAGCAGTACTTC
TRBV28	.	TRBJ1-3	.	CASIMGGHSGNTIYF	TGTGCCAGCATCATGGGGGGCCACTCTGGAAACACCATATATTTT
TRBV6-4	.	TRBJ2-1	TRBD2	CASSDTSGTTEQFF	TGTGCCAGCAGTGACACTAGCGGGACGACTGAGCAGTTCTTC
TRBV29-1	.	TRBJ1-2	.	CSVGVRGYGYTF	TGCAGCGTTGGCGTCCGGGGCTATGGCTACACCTTC
TRBV6-5	.	TRBJ1-5	.	CASSYSSGDGQPQHF	TGTGCCAGCAGTTACTCATCAGGGGACGGTCAGCCCCAGCATTTT
TRBV18	once	TRBJ1-3	.	CASSLLDPSGNTIYF	TGTGCCAGCTCACTCCTCGATCCCTCTGGAAACACCATATATTTT
TRBV19	.	TRBJ2-7	.	CASSISTALSYEQYF	TGTGCCAGTAGTATATCGACAGCGCTCTCTTACGAGCAGTACTTC
TRBV28	.	TRBJ2-5	TRBD1	CASGQGVQGETQYF	TGTGCCAGCGGACAGGGGGTTCAGGGGGAGACCCAGTACTTC
TRBV14	.	TRBJ2-1	.	CASSQAAHNEQFF	TGTGCCAGCAGCCAAGCCGCTCACAATGAGCAGTTCTTC
TRBV28	once	TRBJ1-3	.	CASLSGRGRASGNTIYF	TGTGCCAGCTTATCTGGTCGGGGCAGAGCCTCTGGAAACACCATATATTTT
TRBV5-1	once	TRBJ2-7	TRBD2	CASTSTSGSSYEQYF	TGCGCCAGCACTTCGACTAGCGGAAGCTCCTACGAGCAGTACTTC
TRBV14	.	TRBJ1-2	.	CASSQDLVYGYTF	TGTGCCAGCAGCCAAGACCTAGTGTATGGCTACACCTTC
TRBV3-1/TRBV3-2	.	TRBJ1-1	.	CASSDGGVGAFF	TGTGCCAGCAGCGACGGCGGGGTAGGAGCTTTCTTT
TRBV7-9	.	TRBJ1-5	.	CASSPSTHSDQPQHF	TGTGCCAGCAGCCCTTCCACCCACAGTGATCAGCCCCAGCATTTT
TRBV10-3	.	TRBJ1-6	TRBD1	CAISATTGGNSPLHF	TGTGCCATCAGTGCGACGACAGGGGGAAATTCACCCCTCCACTTT
TRBV5-6	.	TRBJ1-6	.	CASSPRAVRNSPLHF	TGTGCCAGCAGCCCTAGGGCAGTTCGAAATTCACCCCTCCACTTT